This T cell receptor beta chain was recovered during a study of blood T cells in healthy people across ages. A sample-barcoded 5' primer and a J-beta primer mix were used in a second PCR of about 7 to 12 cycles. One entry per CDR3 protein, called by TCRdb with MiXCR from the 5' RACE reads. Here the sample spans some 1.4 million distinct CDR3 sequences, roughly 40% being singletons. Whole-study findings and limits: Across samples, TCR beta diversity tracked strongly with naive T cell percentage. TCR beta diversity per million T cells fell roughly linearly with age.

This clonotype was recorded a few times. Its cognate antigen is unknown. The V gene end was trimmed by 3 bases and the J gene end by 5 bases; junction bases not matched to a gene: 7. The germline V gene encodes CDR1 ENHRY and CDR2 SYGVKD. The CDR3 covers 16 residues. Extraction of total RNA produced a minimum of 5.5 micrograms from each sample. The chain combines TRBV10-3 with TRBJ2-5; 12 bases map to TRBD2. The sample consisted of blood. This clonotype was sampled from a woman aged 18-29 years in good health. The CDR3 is CAISDSTSGSRETQYF. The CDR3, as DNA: TGTGCCATCAGTGATTCGACTAGCGGGAGTCGGGAGACCCAGTACTTC.